The T cell receptor beta chain described here comes from a study of OX40 agonist ivuxolimab in advanced cancers. Turning to this clone: Antigen: not known.

Using immunoSEQ multiplex PCR, the repertoire was profiled, and TCRdb retains in-frame clones only, with some absent. The sample yields tens of thousands of clones, 75% to 90% seen once. Study-wide findings and caveats: Doses of 0.1 to 3.0 mg/kg were accompanied by clonal expansion of CD4+ and CD8+ blood T cells by week 6.

This sequence originates from an adult with an advanced solid tumor such as melanoma, head and neck, liver or kidney cancer. The sample in question was CD4+ or CD8+ T cells sorted from blood, obtained in a trial of the OX40 agonist ivuxolimab.

The CDR3 DNA reads TGTGCCAGCAGCAGGTCTAGCACAGATACGCAGTATTTT. Amino acid sequence: CASSRSSTDTQYF. This chain uses TRBV6-6 with TRBJ2-3; D is unclear. In germline, CDR1 is MNHNY, CDR2 SVGAGI (reference sequence). The CDR3 contains 13 residues. The ends were cut back, 6 bases at V and 0 bases at J, with 7 bases in the middle.